The TCR beta chain under discussion was sequenced for a study of T cells in Graves' hyperthyroidism and ophthalmopathy. The CDR3 has 15 residues. J was trimmed by 10 bases and V by 4 bases; bases with no gene match: 8. The germline V gene has CDR1 MNHGY and CDR2 SVAAGI. The authors deemed Graves' hyperthyroidism stable absent ophthalmopathy progression within 18 months. Participants, patients aged 18 to 65, had newly diagnosed hyperthyroidism with a duration under 2 months. Clinicians diagnosed patients from clinical symptoms, serum thyroxine and TRAb, thyroid ultrasound and orbital computed tomography. RNA transcripts served as the template for amplifying TCR beta CDR3 regions. HTBI primers drove first-round RT-PCR of the TCR CDR3. Each CDR3 protein gets one entry after TCRdb re-called the multiplex PCR reads with MiXCR. Of about 560,000 distinct CDR3 sequences detected, about a sixth appear once; the ten largest clones hold more than 15%.

The chain carries TRBV6-9 and TRBJ1-6; 9 positions agree with TRBD1. The sequence was collected from a woman aged 18-29 years with Graves' hyperthyroidism. The source material was blood. The CDR3 DNA is TGTGCCAGCAGTTTCCGGACAGGGGCGGTATCACCCCTCCACTTT. It yields the protein CASSFRTGAVSPLHF.